These T cell receptor beta chains were read from a single sample in a study of CD8 T cells in ankylosing spondylitis. TCRdb reanalysed the 5' RACE reads using MiXCR and keeps one entry per CDR3 protein. The profile shows about 130,000 distinct CDR3 sequences, over 10% of them singletons. The sequenced material came from blood, either unsorted or a sorted T cell fraction (not recorded which). The receptors come from a female donor with ankylosing spondylitis or in good health (not recorded which). CDR3s include the opening cysteine and the closing phenylalanine or tryptophan. Fields, in order: CDR3 length, V gene, J gene, D gene, clone size, CDR3 DNA, CDR3 protein. A D gene is named only where the DNA matches it firmly. Part of the rows lack a size; the others show once, few, many or a class for expanded clones.

length: 14; V: TRBV12-3/TRBV12-4; J: TRBJ2-1; D: TRBD2; size: few; DNA: TGTGCCAGCAGACCTAGCGGGAGTTTTGGTGAGCAGTTCTTC; CDR3: CASRPSGSFGEQFF
length: 13; V: TRBV5-1; J: TRBJ1-1; D: -; size: many; DNA: TGCGCCAGCAGCCCCGAGGGCAGGAGGGGTGCTTTCTTT; CDR3: CASSPEGRRGAFF
length: 15; V: TRBV13; J: TRBJ2-2; D: -; size: few; DNA: TGTGCCAGCAGCTTAGGAGTCCGGGTAGCCGGGGAGCTGTTTTTT; CDR3: CASSLGVRVAGELFF
length: 14; V: TRBV5-1; J: TRBJ2-2; D: -; size: many; DNA: TGCGCCAGCAGCTTGGAACAGTCCACCGGGGAGCTGTTTTTT; CDR3: CASSLEQSTGELFF
length: 13; V: TRBV10-3; J: TRBJ2-7; D: TRBD2; size: -; DNA: TGTGCCATCAGTGAGAGTCGGGAGGGCGAGCAGTACTTC; CDR3: CAISESREGEQYF
length: 16; V: TRBV2; J: TRBJ1-1; D: -; size: many; DNA: TGTGCCAGCATTCGGGGCCCTGCCTGGGGATACACTGAAGCTTTCTTT; CDR3: CASIRGPAWGYTEAFF
length: 15; V: TRBV20-1; J: TRBJ2-1; D: TRBD2; size: many; DNA: TGCAGTGCTGGAGCGCAAGCGGGGGGATACAATGAGCAGTTCTTC; CDR3: CSAGAQAGGYNEQFF
length: 13; V: TRBV7-6; J: TRBJ1-5; D: -; size: -; DNA: TGTGCCAGCAGCTTGAACAGAGAGCAGCCCCAGCATTTT; CDR3: CASSLNREQPQHF
length: 14; V: TRBV5-1; J: TRBJ2-6; D: -; size: many; DNA: TGCGCCAGCAGCTCCGACTCTGGGGCCAACGTCCTGACTTTC; CDR3: CASSSDSGANVLTF
length: 16; V: TRBV14; J: TRBJ2-7; D: TRBD2; size: many; DNA: TGTGCCAGCAGCCTATCGGGACTAGCGGGAGTCTACGAGCAGTACTTC; CDR3: CASSLSGLAGVYEQYF
length: 13; V: TRBV12-3/TRBV12-4; J: TRBJ2-2; D: -; size: many; DNA: TGTGCCAGCAGTCCCCTTCGACAGACGGAGCTGTTTTTT; CDR3: CASSPLRQTELFF
length: 14; V: TRBV6-4; J: TRBJ2-2; D: -; size: many; DNA: TGTGCCAGCAGCCAGGGGACACCCACCGGGGAGCTGTTTTTT; CDR3: CASSQGTPTGELFF
length: 11; V: TRBV29-1; J: TRBJ2-5; D: TRBD1; size: few; DNA: TGCAGCGGAGGGACAGGGGAGACCCAGTACTTC; CDR3: CSGGTGETQYF
length: 12; V: TRBV20-1; J: TRBJ2-7; D: -; size: many; DNA: TGCAGTGCTAACAGCGGAACCTACGAGCAGTACTTC; CDR3: CSANSGTYEQYF
length: 16; V: TRBV6-1; J: TRBJ1-1; D: -; size: many; DNA: TGTGCCAGCAGCGAGGGCGAAGTGGCCGGGAACACTGAAGCTTTCTTT; CDR3: CASSEGEVAGNTEAFF
length: 14; V: TRBV24-1; J: TRBJ2-3; D: TRBD1; size: many; DNA: TGTGCCACCACTCCAGGGGGTGACACAGATACGCAGTATTTT; CDR3: CATTPGGDTDTQYF
length: 13; V: TRBV6-6; J: TRBJ1-1; D: -; size: many; DNA: TGTGCCAGCAGTTACAGGGGGAACACTGAAGCTTTCTTT; CDR3: CASSYRGNTEAFF
length: 15; V: TRBV6-5; J: TRBJ2-5; D: TRBD2; size: -; DNA: TGTGCCAGCAGTTACTCGACTAGCGGGGGAGAGACCCAGTACTTC; CDR3: CASSYSTSGGETQYF
length: 15; V: TRBV3-1; J: TRBJ1-5; D: TRBD1; size: many; DNA: TGTGCCAGCAGCCAAACAGGGGGCGAGAATCAGCCCCAGCATTTT; CDR3: CASSQTGGENQPQHF
length: 14; V: TRBV20-1; J: TRBJ2-7; D: -; size: many; DNA: TGCAGTGCTAGAGACGGCAGGGGAGCCTACGAGCAGTACTTC; CDR3: CSARDGRGAYEQYF
length: 15; V: TRBV25-1; J: TRBJ1-2; D: TRBD1; size: many; DNA: TGTGCCAGCAGTGTCCCGGGGACAGCGGTCTATGGCTACACCTTC; CDR3: CASSVPGTAVYGYTF
length: 15; V: TRBV29-1; J: TRBJ2-7; D: -; size: -; DNA: TGCAGCGTTGAAGGGATAGGGTTAGGTTCTGGCGAGCAGTACTTC; CDR3: CSVEGIGLGSGEQYF
length: 14; V: TRBV20-1; J: TRBJ2-5; D: TRBD2; size: many; DNA: TGCAGTGCTACTAGCGGGATCCACCAAGAGACCCAGTACTTC; CDR3: CSATSGIHQETQYF
length: 15; V: TRBV27; J: TRBJ1-5; D: -; size: many; DNA: TGTGCCAGCAGTTTATCGGCAGGGCCCTATCAGCCCCAGCATTTT; CDR3: CASSLSAGPYQPQHF
length: 14; V: TRBV15; J: TRBJ1-1; D: -; size: many; DNA: TGTGCCACCAGCAGAGAGGCAAGAGGCACTGAAGCTTTCTTT; CDR3: CATSREARGTEAFF
length: 14; V: TRBV18; J: TRBJ2-1; D: TRBD2; size: many; DNA: TGTGCCAGCTCAGCGGGAGGGCCCGGCAATGAGCAGTTCTTC; CDR3: CASSAGGPGNEQFF
length: 15; V: TRBV19; J: TRBJ1-2; D: -; size: many; DNA: TGTGCCAGTAGTAACGTGGACAGCGCGGGGCATGGCTACACCTTC; CDR3: CASSNVDSAGHGYTF